The clone carrying this T cell receptor (beta chain) turned up a few times. Its antigen is not known. These data originate in a study of cytomegalovirus exposure and HLA in healthy donors. Trimming removed 0 bases at V and 4 bases at J, with 5 bases between. The CDR3 loop spans 13 amino acids. Per the germline V gene, CDR1 is LGHNA and CDR2 is YNFKEQ. In the PCR, 60 Vbeta and 13 Jbeta primers were used. The data were produced by immunoSEQ multiplex PCR, yet TCRdb's version contains in-frame clones alone and is incomplete. The repertoire holds about 110,000 clones, around 80% seen once, with around 3% in the top ten. Study-level points and caveats: Earlier analysis found most TCR beta V segments productive about 87% or about 30% of the time. Across HLA loci, a later analysis found differing TCR association rates, with DRB1 most and HLA-C fewest. Later analysis indicated greater clonal expansion among HLA-associated TCR beta chains than among equally common other chains.

The sample consisted of PBMCs. The clonotype comes from a woman aged 55-70 years in good health and CMV-seropositive. The chain joins TRBV4-2 to TRBJ2-3, with no clear D. The CDR3: CASSQDMSDTQYF. For the CDR3, the DNA is TGTGCCAGCAGCCAAGATATGTCAGATACGCAGTATTTT.